The rows below give T cell receptor beta chains drawn from one sample of a study of human T cells and chemical hapten exposure. In TCRdb, the RACE reads were re-called with MiXCR into one record per CDR3 protein. The table lists about 84,000 distinct CDR3 sequences, 11% of them singletons. The sample here was whole blood, taken in connection with sensitization to the hapten diphenylcyclopropenone (DPC). Every receptor here comes from a woman in her fifties or sixties with alopecia areata. Some clones in this sample may be carry-over from other donors' samples. CDR3s include the opening cysteine and the closing phenylalanine or tryptophan. A D gene is named only where the DNA matches it firmly. The size of a clone is reported for some rows only, either as once, few or many, or as a class for expanded clones.

cdr3_length clone_size d_call j_call v_call cdr3_aa cdr3_nt
13 few NA TRBJ2-7 TRBV6-5 CASRKQSGYEQYF TGTGCCAGCCGCAAGCAGTCGGGTTACGAGCAGTACTTC
16 few TRBD2 TRBJ2-7 TRBV28 CASSLKSAGGRREQYF TGTGCCAGCAGTTTAAAGTCCGCGGGAGGCCGCCGGGAGCAGTACTTC
13 NA TRBD2 TRBJ2-3 TRBV29-1 CSGGSGSTDTQYF TGCAGCGGGGGTAGCGGGAGCACAGATACGCAGTATTTT
11 many NA TRBJ2-3 TRBV11-3 CASSLKDTQYF TGTGCCAGCAGCCTCAAGGATACGCAGTATTTT
15 few TRBD1 TRBJ2-3 TRBV29-1 CSVVGRGTGKNTQYF TGCAGCGTTGTAGGTCGTGGGACAGGGAAAAATACGCAGTATTTT
17 many TRBD2 TRBJ2-2 TRBV24-1 CATSDHLAGGKAGELFF TGTGCCACCAGTGATCATCTAGCGGGAGGGAAGGCCGGGGAGCTGTTTTTT
14 NA NA TRBJ2-1 TRBV28 CASRGSGWNAEQFF TGTGCCAGCAGAGGGAGCGGGTGGAACGCTGAGCAGTTCTTC
14 NA NA TRBJ1-1 TRBV6-1 CASSGAGKYTEAFF TGTGCCAGCAGTGGGGCCGGGAAATACACTGAAGCTTTCTTT
15 many TRBD2 TRBJ2-1 TRBV5-1 CASSGLAGATDEQFF TGCGCCAGCAGCGGACTAGCGGGAGCCACCGATGAGCAGTTCTTC
13 NA NA TRBJ2-7 TRBV18 CASSLTGTREQYF TGTGCCAGCTCGCTAACAGGGACTCGGGAGCAGTACTTC
12 many NA TRBJ2-5 TRBV2 CASSVGQETQYF TGTGCCAGCAGTGTAGGCCAAGAGACCCAGTACTTC
13 many NA TRBJ1-5 TRBV30 CAWSRQGNQPQHF TGTGCCTGGAGTCGGCAGGGGAATCAGCCCCAGCATTTT
12 NA NA TRBJ1-2 TRBV7-2 CASSLGEGGYTF TGTGCCAGCAGCTTAGGGGAAGGCGGCTACACCTTC
13 NA NA TRBJ2-7 TRBV29-1 CSVGQFEGYEQYF TGCAGCGTTGGCCAGTTTGAGGGCTACGAGCAGTACTTC
15 NA NA TRBJ1-6 TRBV5-5 CASSSGTVTNSPLHF TGTGCCAGCAGCTCGGGGACGGTCACCAATTCACCCCTCCACTTT
14 few NA TRBJ2-7 TRBV14 CASSPWSGHNEQYF TGTGCCAGCAGCCCCTGGTCGGGACATAACGAGCAGTACTTC
15 few TRBD1 TRBJ2-5 TRBV5-4 CASSSRQGAQETQYF TGTGCCAGCAGCTCGAGACAGGGGGCTCAGGAGACCCAGTACTTC
13 many NA TRBJ1-6 TRBV20-1 CSARRGTNSPLHF TGCAGTGCTAGAAGGGGGACTAATTCACCCCTCCACTTT
14 many NA TRBJ2-6 TRBV29-1 CSVRTDSGANVLTF TGCAGCGTTAGGACAGACTCTGGGGCCAACGTCCTGACTTTC
17 many TRBD2 TRBJ2-7 TRBV6-5 CASSFSSSGAFFYEQYF TGTGCCAGCAGCTTCTCTAGTAGCGGGGCCTTTTTTTACGAGCAGTACTTC
16 NA NA TRBJ2-5 TRBV12-3/TRBV12-4 CANSFSNRDFGETQYF TGTGCCAACAGTTTTAGCAACAGGGATTTCGGAGAGACCCAGTACTTC
15 NA NA TRBJ1-2 TRBV10-2 CASSDPGFTNYGYTF TGCGCCAGCAGTGACCCAGGGTTCACAAACTATGGCTACACCTTC
14 few TRBD1 TRBJ2-7 TRBV7-2 CASSLDRGRREQYF TGTGCCAGCAGCTTAGACAGGGGAAGGAGGGAGCAGTACTTC
15 few NA TRBJ1-6 TRBV28 CASSLRGAINSPLHF TGTGCCAGCAGTTTACGGGGGGCCATTAATTCACCCCTCCACTTT
13 few NA TRBJ2-7 TRBV10-1 CASSGGPIYEQYF TGCGCCAGCAGTGGGGGGCCAATCTACGAGCAGTACTTC
16 few TRBD1 TRBJ2-1 TRBV5-6 CASSLKGAPSYNEQFF TGTGCCAGCAGCTTGAAGGGGGCTCCCTCCTACAATGAGCAGTTCTTC
15 NA NA TRBJ2-3 TRBV28 CASLQSGRVNQPQYF TGTGCCAGCCTCCAATCCGGCAGGGTCAATCAGCCCCAGTATTTT
16 many NA TRBJ2-1 TRBV9 CASSVATGWGGSEQFF TGTGCCAGCAGCGTAGCTACAGGTTGGGGGGGCAGTGAGCAGTTCTTC
14 many NA TRBJ1-1 TRBV27 CASTPTPGNTEAFF TGTGCCAGCACCCCGACCCCTGGGAACACTGAAGCTTTCTTT
16 many NA TRBJ1-2 TRBV5-5 CASSGYKAGGDYGYTF TGTGCCAGCAGCGGATACAAGGCCGGCGGGGACTATGGCTACACCTTC
14 NA TRBD1 TRBJ1-3 TRBV27 CASSRTGDRNTIYF TGTGCCAGCAGTCGGACAGGGGATAGAAACACCATATATTTT
15 NA NA TRBJ2-3 TRBV7-2 CASTLSAVPTDTQYF TGTGCCAGCACCCTCTCGGCGGTGCCCACAGATACGCAGTATTTT
16 many TRBD2 TRBJ2-7 TRBV11-2 CASSSRTSGSHYEQYF TGTGCCAGCAGCTCCCGGACTAGCGGGAGCCACTACGAGCAGTACTTC
16 NA NA TRBJ2-7 TRBV11-2 CASSPRLGQITYEQYF TGTGCCAGCAGCCCCCGCCTCGGACAGATAACCTACGAGCAGTACTTC
14 few TRBD1 TRBJ2-1 TRBV7-3 CASSHGTGGNEQFF TGTGCCAGCAGCCACGGGACAGGTGGCAATGAGCAGTTCTTC
12 few NA TRBJ2-1 TRBV19 CASSLPPNEQFF TGTGCCAGTAGTCTCCCCCCCAATGAGCAGTTCTTC
13 NA TRBD1 TRBJ1-4 TRBV5-5 CASSTRQGEKLFF TGTGCCAGCAGCACTCGACAGGGCGAAAAACTGTTTTTT
11 many NA TRBJ1-1 TRBV3-1 CASSQARAAFF TGTGCCAGCAGCCAAGCCCGGGCAGCTTTCTTT
13 few NA TRBJ2-5 TRBV6-5 CASSYRIGETQYF TGTGCCAGCAGTTACCGGATCGGGGAGACCCAGTACTTC
13 few NA TRBJ2-1 TRBV5-4 CASSPWGYNEQFF TGTGCCAGCAGCCCTTGGGGGTACAATGAGCAGTTCTTC
12 few NA TRBJ2-5 TRBV20-1 CSARVGSETQYF TGCAGTGCTAGAGTGGGTAGTGAGACCCAGTACTTC